The 7 T cell receptor beta chains reported below all come from one sample, sequenced in a study of T-cell reconstitution after alpha-beta-depleted transplantation in children. For TCRbeta, the library was prepared with unique molecular identifiers. MiXCR was run by TCRdb on the PCR reads, yielding one entry per CDR3 protein. The profile shows more than 150,000 distinct CDR3 sequences, more than 12% of them singletons. The material was PBMCs from the stem cell graft donor, obtained from the stem cell graft. The receptors were sampled from a human donor who donated a stem cell graft to a child with acute lymphoblastic leukemia.

This chain uses TRBV5-1 with TRBJ2-7, with 8 bases lining up with TRBD1. Germline V gene data show CDR1 as SGHRS and CDR2 as YFSETQ. V lost 1 base, J lost 3 bases, and 6 bases stayed unmatched. The CDR3 loop spans 15 amino acids. CDR3 bases: TGCGCCAGCAGCTTGACCGGGACAGGATTCTACGAGCAGTACTTC. Amino acids: CASSLTGTGFYEQYF.

This clonotype was picked up a small number of times. V usage is TRBV30 and J usage is TRBJ2-1; 12 positions agree with TRBD2. Germline values: CDR1 GTSNPN, CDR2 SVGIG (reference sequence). Trimming removed 0 bases from V and 8 bases from J; junction bases left unmatched: 8. The CDR3 contains 16 residues. The CDR3 spells CAWSVRTSGMSYEQFF. The CDR3 bases are TGTGCCTGGAGTGTCCGGACTAGCGGGATGTCTTATGAGCAGTTCTTC.

This clonotype was recorded many times. The chain couples TRBV12-3 or TRBV12-4 to TRBJ1-2; possible D gene TRBD1, 5 bases. V was shortened by 5 bases and J by 1 base, with 11 bases between the two germline ends. CDR3 length equals 14 residues. In nucleotides, the CDR3 is TGTGCCAGCAGTCCTCCGACAGTTAACTATGGCTACACCTTC. As protein: CASSPPTVNYGYTF.

The chain couples TRBV12-3 or TRBV12-4 to TRBJ2-5, with TRBD2 matching over 16 bases. The V gene end was trimmed by 6 bases and the J gene end by 2 bases; junction bases not matched to a gene: 9. This CDR3 has 18 residues. CDR3: CASSRGLAGGEFQETQYF. CDR3 coding DNA: TGTGCCAGCAGCCGGGGACTAGCGGGAGGGGAATTTCAAGAGACCCAGTACTTC.

This chain uses TRBV29-1 with TRBJ2-5; D is unclear. The V gene lost 2 bases and the J gene lost 4 bases, with 8 bases spanning the gap. Germline V gene lookup returns CDR1 SQVTM and CDR2 ANQGSEA. This CDR3 region has 12 residues. The CDR3 reads CSVEMGSETQYF. The CDR3 nucleotides are TGCAGCGTTGAAATGGGTTCAGAGACCCAGTACTTC.

This clonotype was detected ten times or more. Sequence at one end of the junction differs from germline and may be a read error. The chain is built from TRBV7-9 and TRBJ1-6; D perhaps matches TRBD1 (6 bases). From germline, CDR1 is SEHNR and CDR2 FQNEAQ (reference sequence). The CDR3 runs to 14 residues. DNA for the CDR3: TGTGCCAGCAGCTTCCTCCAGGGGTATAGTCGCAATTCTTTT. It encodes CASSFLQGYSRNSF. Together with reference TRBV7-9 and TRBJ1-6, the CDR3 gives the full variable domain: DTGVSQNPRHKITKRGQNVTFRCDPISEHNRLYWYRQTLGQGPEFLTYFQNEAQLEKSRLLSDRFSAERPKGSFSTLEIQRTEQGDSAMYLCASSFLQGYSRNSFGNGTRLTVT.

There are many counts of this clonotype. The gene calls are TRBV12-3 or TRBV12-4 and TRBJ2-7; possibly TRBD2 for D (6 bases). The germline V and J ends were trimmed by 6 bases and 2 bases, with 11 bases remaining between them. The CDR3 is made up of 13 amino acids. CDR3 bases: TGTGCCAGCAGCCCCGGGACTGCCTACGAGCAGTACTTC. As protein: CASSPGTAYEQYF.